One T cell receptor beta chain is described in this entry. The antigen is not known. Clones were read by immunoSEQ multiplex PCR, and TCRdb kept only the in-frame ones, dropping some. The table includes hundreds of thousands of clones, 90% to 95% detected once. The naive CD8 population came from CD45RO-negative cells selected for CCR7, without terminally differentiated effector memory CD45RA+ cells. Donors included only healthy HIV-negative adults lacking recent acute infections or vaccinations. This entry belongs to a study of shared clonotypes between healthy human individuals. Study information: Donors consisted of two women and a few men between 18 and 49. Study-level points and caveats: Sampling used blood alone; tissue repertoires probably differ. Relative to memory subsets, naive subsets generally showed larger estimated richness.

CDR3 length: 13 amino acids. Trimming removed 3 bases from V and 8 bases from J, with 13 bases in between. Germline assignment: CDR1 SGHTA and CDR2 FQGNSA. The specimen sequenced was naive CD8+ T cells sorted from blood. V and J are TRBV7-2 and TRBJ1-2; D not certain. This TCR derives from a man aged 25-45 years in good health. CDR3 residues: CASSLNRLRGYTF. In DNA, the CDR3 is TGTGCCAGCAGCTTGAACCGCCTAAGAGGCTACACCTTC.